These 7 T cell receptor beta chains were sequenced from one sample in a study of CD4 T cells in relation to SARS-CoV-2 and coronaviruses. Profiled with immunoSEQ multiplex PCR; TCRdb holds only in-frame clones, not every one. This table holds some 35,000 clones, approximately 88% found once. The sample consisted of memory CD4+ T cells from PBMCs. All receptors come from an adult with COVID-19.

The gene calls are TRBV12-3 or TRBV12-4 and TRBJ2-7; 8 positions agree with TRBD1. The CDR3 spans 12 residues. With V trimmed by 6 bases and J by 5 bases, 3 bases remained unmatched. CDR3 in amino acids: CASSKTGDEQYF. In DNA, the CDR3 is TGTGCCAGCAGCAAGACAGGGGACGAGCAGTACTTC.

In DNA, the CDR3 is TGTGCCAGCAGCCAAGGTAACCCCACAGATACGCAGTATTTT. Its translation: CASSQGNPTDTQYF. The chain couples TRBV4-2 to TRBJ2-3; D is uncertain. Trimming pared 1 base from V and 2 bases from J, leaving 7 bases between. The CDR3 extends over 14 amino acids. Per germline, CDR1 LGHNA and CDR2 YNFKEQ.

The gene calls are TRBV7-2 and TRBJ2-1; a possible D gene is TRBD2 (6 bases). The CDR3 has 17 amino acids. From germline, CDR1 is SGHTA and CDR2 FQGNSA. V was clipped by 4 bases and J by 1 base, with 17 bases between them. CDR3 protein: CASSWDSGAPSYNEQFF. The CDR3 coding sequence is TGTGCCAGCAGCTGGGATAGCGGCGCCCCTTCCTACAATGAGCAGTTCTTC.

The chain employs TRBV6-2 or TRBV6-3 and TRBJ2-7, with D perhaps TRBD2 (5 bases). Trimming removed 6 bases at V and 7 bases at J, with 13 bases between. This CDR3 is 12 amino acids long. Germline assignment: CDR1 MNHEY and CDR2 SVGEGT. The CDR3 DNA is TGTGCCAGCAGCCCCGGGGTTGGGGAGCAGTACTTC. Its translation: CASSPGVGEQYF.

The rearrangement links TRBV7-9 to TRBJ2-6, with D unclear. CDR1 SEHNR and CDR2 FQNEAQ come from the germline V gene (reference sequence). The CDR3 is 18 amino acids. Deletions cut 3 bases from V and 0 bases from J, with 15 bases between. The DNA for the CDR3 is TGTGCCAGCAGCTTTCCAGGCGGCGCCCTCTCTGGGGCCAACGTCCTGACTTTC. It specifies CASSFPGGALSGANVLTF.

The genes are TRBV19 and TRBJ1-5; 7 bases are a match to TRBD1. The CDR3 loop spans 17 amino acids. Germline values: CDR1 LNHDA, CDR2 SQIVND (reference sequence). With V trimmed by 5 bases and J by 0 bases, 10 bases remained unmatched. This CDR3 is CASSPRGTVYSNQPQHF. The CDR3 nucleotides are TGTGCCAGTAGTCCAAGGGGGACAGTATATAGCAATCAGCCCCAGCATTTT.

This chain connects TRBV30 to TRBJ1-5; weak D call: TRBD1 (5 bases). Trimming removed 1 base from V and 2 bases from J, with 9 bases in between. This CDR3 region has 14 residues. Germline CDR1 is GTSNPN and CDR2 is SVGIG (reference sequence). The CDR3 region is CAWSGRAGNQPQHF. CDR3 nucleotide sequence: TGTGCCTGGAGTGGCAGGGCTGGCAATCAGCCCCAGCATTTT.